The 30 T cell receptor beta chains listed next were all sequenced from one sample in a study of blood T cell repertoires in COVID-19. Assay used: immunoSEQ multiplex PCR; TCRdb lists only in-frame clones, some missing. This sample carries a few hundred thousand clones, around 90% of them seen once, and the ten largest clones take 0.8% to 1%. Source material: peripheral blood. The receptors come from a man aged 18 to 30 with COVID-19, enrolled during active disease.

V gene TRBV6-2 or TRBV6-3 combines with J gene TRBJ2-1; D is unresolved. This CDR3 is 13 amino acids long. Germline V CDR1 and CDR2: MNHEY, SVGEGT. Trimming left V 4 bases short and J 6 bases short, with 10 bases between. CDR3 sequence reads: CASSSRLFNEQFF. As DNA, the CDR3 is TGTGCCAGCAGTTCCAGACTCTTCAATGAGCAGTTCTTC.

This sequence joins TRBV5-4 and TRBJ1-2; D is unresolved. Germline V gives CDR1 SGHNT, CDR2 YYREEE (reference sequence). The CDR3 is 14 amino acids. V was clipped by 4 bases and J by 1 base, with 11 bases between them. The CDR3 loop reads CASSEAEFNYGYTF. CDR3 DNA sequence: TGTGCCAGCAGCGAGGCAGAGTTTAACTATGGCTACACCTTC.

V is TRBV3-1 (or the pseudogene TRBV3-2) and J is TRBJ2-6; a weak D match, TRBD2 (7 bases). The CDR3 spans 18 residues. The V end lost 1 base, the J end lost 0 bases, and 13 bases lay between the germline ends. Germline V gene sequence: CDR1 LGHDT, CDR2 YNNKEL (reference sequence). The CDR3 reads CASSQAGGFYSGANVLTF. CDR3 nucleotides: TGTGCCAGCAGCCAAGCGGGGGGCTTTTACTCTGGGGCCAACGTCCTGACTTTC.

This rearrangement joins TRBV7-9 to TRBJ1-2; D not certain. Trimming removed 0 bases at V and 2 bases at J, with 7 bases between. The CDR3 extends over 14 amino acids. Germline CDR1 reads SEHNR; CDR2 reads FQNEAQ (reference sequence). CDR3 bases: TGTGCCAGCAGCTTAGCGGCAGGAAACTATGGCTACACCTTC. Amino acid sequence: CASSLAAGNYGYTF.

The chain recombines TRBV10-3 with TRBJ2-7; 9 bases agree with TRBD2. CDR3 length equals 14 residues. V shed 6 bases, J shed 7 bases, and the junction held 10 bases outside the gene matches. Germline CDR1 ENHRY, CDR2 SYGVKD. The CDR3 DNA sequence: TGTGCCATCAGGCCGGGACTAGCTTCGGGAGAGCAGTACTTC. Encoded protein: CAIRPGLASGEQYF.

The chain has TRBV21-1 and TRBJ1-5; TRBD1 is the table's D call, not checked against the DNA. TRBV21-1 is a pseudogene. CDR3 length equals 11 residues. The DNA for the CDR3 is TGTGCCAGCAGTAGGGGGCAGCCCCAGCATTTT. This gives the protein CASSRGQPQHF.

The J gene is TRBJ2-5, the V gene TRBV5-4, with 8 bases that match TRBD2. Trimming removed 4 bases from V and 4 bases from J; junction bases left unmatched: 6. The CDR3 covers 14 residues. Germline V gene data show CDR1 as SGHNT and CDR2 as YYREEE (reference sequence). CDR3 protein: CASSPAGGRETQYF. Here the CDR3 DNA reads TGTGCCAGCAGCCCCGCGGGGGGCCGAGAGACCCAGTACTTC.

The rearrangement links TRBV4-1 to TRBJ2-1, with 13 bases aligning to TRBD2. The CDR3 contains 14 residues. CDR1 and CDR2 (germline): MGHRA, YSYEKL. V lost 6 bases and J lost 10; bases outside the gene matches: 6. CDR3 loop: CASRGTSGVPEQFF. CDR3 DNA sequence: TGCGCCAGCAGGGGGACTAGCGGGGTACCGGAGCAGTTCTTC.

The chain combines TRBV5-4 with TRBJ2-1, with TRBD1 identical over 9 bases. V lost 4 bases, J lost 2 bases, and 4 bases stayed unmatched. Germline CDR1 is SGHNT and CDR2 is YYREEE (reference sequence). The CDR3 is 15 amino acids. CDR3 nucleotide sequence: TGTGCCAGCAGCACGGGGGACAGGGCCTACAATGAGCAGTTCTTC. Translation gives CASSTGDRAYNEQFF. Full variable domain (missing parts from reference TRBV5-4 and TRBJ2-1): ETGVTQSPTHLIKTRGQQVTLRCSSQSGHNTVSWYQQALGQGPQFIFQYYREEENGRGNFPPRFSGLQFPNYSSELNVNALELDDSALYLCASSTGDRAYNEQFFGPGTRLTVL.

The genes are TRBV5-1 and TRBJ1-2; 7 bases are shared with TRBD1. The CDR3 consists of 15 residues. Germline V gives CDR1 SGHRS, CDR2 YFSETQ. J was trimmed by 3 bases and V by 3 bases; bases with no gene match: 8. CDR3 in amino acids: CASSSLGGADYGYTF. The CDR3 DNA sequence: TGCGCCAGCAGCTCACTAGGGGGCGCTGACTATGGCTACACCTTC.

The J gene is TRBJ1-1, the V gene TRBV5-4, with TRBD1 matching over 8 bases. CDR3 length: 14 residues. V trimming: 0 bases; J trimming: 5 bases; junction bases outside the gene matches: 3. Per the germline V gene, CDR1 is SGHNT and CDR2 is YYREEE (reference sequence). The CDR3: CASSLGTGNTEAFF. DNA for the CDR3: TGTGCCAGCAGCTTGGGGACAGGGAATACTGAAGCTTTCTTT.

This clone appeared a single time. The V call is TRBV14, the J call TRBJ1-3; D might be TRBD1 (6 bases). The germline V gene encodes CDR1 SGHDN and CDR2 FVKESK. The CDR3 is 15 residues long. The V gene lost 1 base and the J gene lost 4 bases, with 11 bases spanning the gap. CDR3 protein: CASSQGQAPGNTIYF. The CDR3 nucleotides are TGTGCCAGCAGCCAAGGACAGGCTCCCGGAAACACCATATATTTT.

This chain's CDR3 is CASSLGQIGKLFF. The CDR3 nucleotides read TGTGCCAGCAGCCTAGGACAAATAGGAAAACTGTTTTTT. J is TRBJ1-4 and V is TRBV7-9; perhaps TRBD1 as D (5 bases). The CDR3 sequence is 13 residues long. CDR1 and CDR2 (germline): SEHNR, FQNEAQ (reference sequence). V was clipped by 5 bases and J by 10 bases, with 14 bases between them.

The V call is TRBV6-5, the J call TRBJ1-6, with a possible D match to TRBD1 (5 bases). Germline loops: CDR1 MNHEY, CDR2 SVGAGI. This CDR3 has 14 amino acids. V lost 0 bases, J lost 10 bases, and 10 bases lay in between. The CDR3 sequence: CASSYSGPRSPLHF. CDR3 coding DNA: TGTGCCAGCAGTTACTCGGGGCCCAGATCACCCCTCCACTTT.

This clone showed up just once. The V and J genes are TRBV11-3 and TRBJ2-7, with a possible D match to TRBD2 (6 bases). The CDR3 loop spans 12 amino acids. Trimming pared 3 bases from V and 4 bases from J, leaving 7 bases between. Germline CDR1 reads SGHNT; CDR2 reads YENEEA. This CDR3 is CASSLAGYEQYF. CDR3 in DNA: TGTGCCAGCAGCTTGGCGGGGTACGAGCAGTACTTC. The complete variable domain, with remaining parts taken from reference TRBV11-3 and TRBJ2-7, reads EAGVVQSPRYKIIEKKQPVAFWCNPISGHNTLYWYLQNLGQGPELLIRYENEEAVDDSQLPKDRFSAERLKGVDSTLKIQPAELGDSAVYLCASSLAGYEQYFGPGTRLTVT.

The rearrangement joins TRBV5-6 to TRBJ2-3; maybe TRBD2 (5 bases). Germline-derived CDR1 and CDR2 are SGHDT and YYEEEE. The CDR3 totals 15 residues. The V and J ends lost 2 bases and 1 base respectively, with 11 bases between them. CDR3 in amino acids: CASSFGVRGTDTQYF. In DNA, the CDR3 is TGTGCCAGCAGCTTCGGAGTGAGGGGCACAGATACGCAGTATTTT.

The chain has TRBV7-9 and TRBJ2-3; TRBD2 might be the D (6 bases). CDR3 length equals 16 residues. V lost 5 bases to trimming and J lost 1 base, with 16 bases between them. Germline V gene data show CDR1 as SEHNR and CDR2 as FQNEAQ (reference sequence). The CDR3 coding sequence is TGTGCCAGCAGCGGCGCCCTGAGGGAGGGCACAGATACGCAGTATTTT. Residues: CASSGALREGTDTQYF.

The rearrangement uses TRBV4-1 and TRBJ2-1, with D tentatively TRBD1 (6 bases). The CDR3 spans 13 residues. V was clipped by 2 bases and J by 8 bases, with 10 bases between them. Germline V gives CDR1 MGHRA, CDR2 YSYEKL. The CDR3 protein is CASSQQGRDEQFF. Here the CDR3 DNA reads TGCGCCAGCAGCCAACAGGGGCGGGATGAGCAGTTCTTC.

This clone was picked up a small number of times. The rearrangement links TRBV6-5 to TRBJ1-5, with 7 nucleotides matching TRBD1. Looked up from germline, CDR1 is MNHEY and CDR2 is SVGAGI. The CDR3 is 13 amino acids. V gave up 7 bases and J gave up 5 bases; unmatched junction bases: 5. This CDR3 reads CASTRQGHQPQHF. DNA for the CDR3: TGTGCCAGCACCAGACAGGGTCATCAGCCCCAGCATTTT.

This chain links TRBV6-5 with TRBJ2-3; TRBD2 is a possible D gene (6 bases). The CDR3 sequence is 12 residues long. Germline values: CDR1 MNHEY, CDR2 SVGAGI. V dropped 7 bases and J dropped 4 bases, with 9 bases sitting between them. This chain's CDR3 is CASNTGADTQYF. The CDR3 DNA is TGTGCCAGCAATACGGGAGCAGATACGCAGTATTTT.

The chain recombines TRBV18 with TRBJ2-1; 9 bases align to TRBD2. The CDR3 sequence is 17 residues long. Germline V gene lookup returns CDR1 KGHSH and CDR2 LQKENI. V trimming: 2 bases; J trimming: 0 bases; junction bases outside the gene matches: 5. The CDR3 DNA is TGTGCCAGCTCACCAATGGTTAGCGGGAGCTCCTACAATGAGCAGTTCTTC. Protein: CASSPMVSGSSYNEQFF. Supplemented by reference TRBV18 and TRBJ2-1, the full variable domain reads NAGVMQNPRHLVRRRGQEARLRCSPMKGHSHVYWYRQLPEEGLKFMVYLQKENIIDESGMPKERFSAEFPKEGPSILRIQQVVRGDSAAYFCASSPMVSGSSYNEQFFGPGTRLTVL.

The chain joins TRBV2 to TRBJ1-2; D is unresolved. Between the trimmed V and J ends, which lost 3 bases and 7 bases, there was a span of 12 bases. The CDR3 consists of 13 residues. Germline assignment: CDR1 SNHLY and CDR2 FYNNEI. CDR3 DNA sequence: TGTGCCAGCAGTGAGCCAGGTAGTATTGGCTACACCTTC. This translates into CASSEPGSIGYTF.

This clone was recorded a few times. This rearrangement joins TRBV4-1 to TRBJ2-2, with TRBD1 matching 8 bases. This CDR3 contains 14 residues. The junction had 3 bases not matched to a gene; V was cut back by 8 bases and J by 1 base. The germline V gene has CDR1 MGHRA and CDR2 YSYEKL. The CDR3 coding sequence is TGCGCCAGCCAAGACAGGGGGAACACCGGGGAGCTGTTTTTT. Amino acids: CASQDRGNTGELFF.

The chain couples TRBV24-1 to TRBJ2-5, with 12 bases matching TRBD2. V trimming: 5 bases; J trimming: 4 bases; junction bases outside the gene matches: 4. This CDR3 has 15 amino acids. Germline CDR1 KGHDR, CDR2 SFDVKD. The CDR3 loop is CATSVTSGGRETQYF. CDR3 in DNA: TGTGCCACCAGTGTCACTAGCGGGGGGAGAGAGACCCAGTACTTC.

The chain couples TRBV12-3 or TRBV12-4 to TRBJ1-2, with a weak D call TRBD1 (5 bases). CDR3 length equals 12 residues. Trimming removed 8 bases from V and 4 bases from J, with 11 bases in between. The CDR3 region has the DNA TGTGCCAGCCGGGGGGATATCTATGGCTACACCTTC. The encoded protein is CASRGDIYGYTF.

This chain joins TRBV5-1 and TRBJ2-3, with 13 positions matching TRBD2. Germline V gene sequence: CDR1 SGHRS, CDR2 YFSETQ. This CDR3 has 14 residues. V dropped 9 bases and J dropped 6; count of bases not matched to a gene: 7. Here the CDR3 DNA reads TGCGCCACCGCCGGGACTAGCGGGGCGGATACGCAGTATTTT. Translated, it gives CATAGTSGADTQYF.

The rearrangement links TRBV6-2 or TRBV6-3 to TRBJ2-5, with D perhaps matching TRBD2 (6 bases). The CDR3 consists of 15 residues. Trimming left V 2 bases short and J 2 bases short, with 12 bases between. The germline V gene encodes CDR1 MNHEY and CDR2 SVGEGT. The CDR3 here is CASSYARGRQETQYF. CDR3 DNA sequence: TGTGCCAGCAGTTACGCTCGGGGGAGACAAGAGACCCAGTACTTC.

V is TRBV5-1 and J is TRBJ2-2, with unresolved D. The length of the CDR3 is 16 residues. Trimming left V 0 bases short and J 0 bases short, with 9 bases between. Germline values: CDR1 SGHRS, CDR2 YFSETQ. As DNA, the CDR3 is TGCGCCAGCAGCTTGGCAAGAGAATCGAACACCGGGGAGCTGTTTTTT. Protein: CASSLARESNTGELFF. The whole variable domain, filled in from reference TRBV5-1 and TRBJ2-2, reads KAGVTQTPRYLIKTRGQQVTLSCSPISGHRSVSWYQQTPGQGLQFLFEYFSETQRNKGNFPGRFSGRQFSNSRSEMNVSTLELGDSALYLCASSLARESNTGELFFGEGSRLTVL.

This clone was observed once. The V call is TRBV30, the J call TRBJ2-4; no firm D call. The CDR3 contains 11 residues. Trimming shortened V by 4 bases and J by 7 bases, and 8 bases separated the two germline ends. The germline CDR1 and CDR2 sequences are GTSNPN and SVGIG (reference sequence). The CDR3 DNA follows: TGTGCCTGGACTCACGGGAACATTCAGTACTTC. It encodes CAWTHGNIQYF. The whole variable domain, remainder taken from reference TRBV30 and TRBJ2-4, is SQTIHQWPATLVQPVGSPLSLECTVEGTSNPNLYWYRQAAGRGLQLLFYSVGIGQISSEVPQNLSASRPQDRQFILSSKKLLLSDSGFYLCAWTHGNIQYFGAGTRLSVL.

The chain employs TRBV29-1 and TRBJ2-7, with 9 bases fitting TRBD1. The CDR3 extends over 14 amino acids. J lost 2 bases, V lost 6 bases, and 8 bases had no gene match. CDR1 SQVTM and CDR2 ANQGSEA come from the germline V gene. In DNA form, the CDR3 reads TGCAGCGTCGCGAAGGGACAGGGTACCTACGAGCAGTACTTC. This sequence encodes CSVAKGQGTYEQYF.